This entry lists 4 T cell receptor beta chains sequenced from one sample in a study of cytomegalovirus exposure and HLA in healthy donors. This table comes from immunoSEQ multiplex PCR, and its TCRdb copy is limited to in-frame clones, with some not included. There are 120,000 to 150,000 clones in the sample; roughly 92% occur only once, and about 0.75% lies in the top ten. Sample: PBMCs. All receptors derive from a man aged 18 to 35 in good health and CMV-seronegative.

This chain links TRBV10-3 with TRBJ1-4; perhaps TRBD1 as D (6 bases). This CDR3 has 12 residues. Germline CDR1 is ENHRY and CDR2 is SYGVKD. Trimming removed 5 bases at V and 11 bases at J, with 12 bases between. The CDR3 reads CAISSGQTKLFF. In DNA, the CDR3 is TGTGCCATCAGTAGTGGACAGACCAAACTGTTTTTT.

This clone was counted a few times. V gene TRBV5-1 combines with J gene TRBJ2-1; 13 bases are a match to TRBD2. The CDR3 is 19 residues long. The V gene end was trimmed by 3 bases and the J gene end by 9 bases; junction bases not matched to a gene: 18. From germline, CDR1 is SGHRS and CDR2 YFSETQ. CDR3 in DNA: TGCGCCAGCAGCTGGGACGGAACTAGCGGGAGGGCCTATAAGGGTGAGCAGTTCTTC. This encodes CASSWDGTSGRAYKGEQFF.

The V call is TRBV13, the J call TRBJ1-1, with 8 bases lining up with TRBD1. CDR3 length: 12 amino acids. Germline-derived CDR1 and CDR2 are PRHDT and FYEKMQ (reference sequence). V was pared by 4 bases and J by 11 bases, with 6 bases of the junction left unmatched. CDR3 in DNA: TGTGCCAGCAGCTCCCTGGACAGGGAGGCTTTCTTT. Translated: CASSSLDREAFF. The full variable domain, its missing parts supplied by reference TRBV13 and TRBJ1-1, is AAGVIQSPRHLIKEKRETATLKCYPIPRHDTVYWYQQGPGQDPQFLISFYEKMQSDKGSIPDRFSAQQFSDYHSELNMSSLELGDSALYFCASSSLDREAFFGQGTRLTVV.

This chain joins TRBV7-9 and TRBJ1-6; the match to TRBD1 covers 10 bases. V shed 5 bases, J shed 7 bases, and the junction held 2 bases outside the gene matches. CDR1 and CDR2 (germline): SEHNR, FQNEAQ (reference sequence). The CDR3 sequence is 14 residues long. CDR3 in amino acids: CASSRTGGNSPLHF. The CDR3 DNA sequence: TGTGCCAGCAGCAGGACAGGGGGGAATTCACCCCTCCACTTT.